This T cell receptor (beta chain) was observed in a study of cytomegalovirus exposure and HLA in healthy donors. Study-level results: Reportedly, HLA-A and HLA-B alleles of most subjects were accurately predicted from TCR beta. Despite most TCR sequences being rare, some public TCRs occurred in many donors.

Note on this clone: Its antigen is still unknown.

Healthy bone marrow donors formed the donor group. V was pared by 4 bases and J by 5 bases, with 8 bases between. The CDR3 is 13 amino acids. Germline V gene data show CDR1 as SNHLY and CDR2 as FYNNEI. Primers included in the PCR were 60 Vbeta and 13 Jbeta primers. Generated by immunoSEQ multiplex PCR, the TCRdb table keeps only in-frame clones and is missing some. The sample comprises about 140,000 clones, 73% of which are singletons, and approximately 15% rests with the top ten. The genes are TRBV2 and TRBJ1-4; D gene ambiguous. Sequencing was performed on PBMCs. The TCR comes from a human donor in good health. The CDR3 spells CASSVVLNEKLFF. CDR3 nucleotides: TGTGCCAGCAGTGTTGTCCTGAATGAAAAACTGTTTTTT.